This is a list of T cell receptor beta chains from one sample in a study of T-cell reconstitution after alpha-beta-depleted transplantation in children. In TCRdb, the PCR reads were re-called with MiXCR into one record per CDR3 protein. The sample carries 200,000 to 250,000 distinct CDR3 sequences, around 9.6% recorded once. The sample consisted of PBMCs from the stem cell graft donor, taken from the stem cell graft. These receptors originate from a human donor who donated a stem cell graft to a child with acute lymphoblastic leukemia. Both conserved end residues are part of each CDR3. The order of the fields is V gene, CDR3 length, J gene, clone size, D gene, CDR3 protein, CDR3 DNA. D genes are given only for firm matches. The size of a clone is reported for some rows only, either as once, few or many, or as a class for expanded clones.

TRBV10-1	16	TRBJ2-2	many	TRBD1	CASSPAGGRNTGELFF	TGCGCCAGCAGTCCTGCAGGGGGAAGGAACACCGGGGAGCTGTTTTTT
TRBV12-3/TRBV12-4	14	TRBJ2-1	many	.	CASRMLGTPNEQFF	TGTGCCAGCAGGATGTTAGGGACCCCCAATGAGCAGTTCTTC
TRBV2	13	TRBJ2-5	.	TRBD1	CASREGQGTTQYF	TGTGCCAGCAGGGAGGGACAGGGTACGACCCAGTACTTC
TRBV29-1	14	TRBJ2-1	many	.	CSVGDAGFHNEQFF	TGCAGCGTGGGGGACGCAGGGTTCCACAATGAGCAGTTCTTC
TRBV5-5	13	TRBJ1-2	.	.	CASSFFGQEGYTF	TGTGCCAGCAGCTTCTTCGGACAAGAAGGCTACACCTTC
TRBV5-6	16	TRBJ2-3	many	TRBD1	CASSSSRDRSMNTQYF	TGTGCCAGCAGCTCATCCCGGGACAGGTCCATGAATACGCAGTATTTT
TRBV10-3	13	TRBJ1-5	many	.	CAIGPGSNQPQHF	TGTGCCATCGGACCGGGCAGCAATCAGCCCCAGCATTTT
TRBV6-2/TRBV6-3	13	TRBJ1-2	few	.	CASTLDRSSGYTF	TGTGCCAGCACCCTAGACAGGTCCAGCGGCTACACCTTC
TRBV18	17	TRBJ2-2	many	.	CASSPLIGGRGTGELFF	TGTGCCAGCTCACCCCTTATTGGGGGCAGAGGGACCGGGGAGCTGTTTTTT
TRBV12-3/TRBV12-4	15	TRBJ1-5	few	TRBD1	CASNSQGGSRQPQHF	TGTGCCAGCAACAGTCAGGGGGGGTCTCGGCAGCCCCAGCATTTT
TRBV2	16	TRBJ1-5	many	.	CASSELGGYSNQPQHF	TGTGCCAGCAGTGAACTAGGGGGGTATAGCAATCAGCCCCAGCATTTT
TRBV2	16	TRBJ1-2	many	.	CASSARVSDANYGYTF	TGTGCCAGCAGCGCCAGGGTTTCCGACGCTAACTATGGCTACACCTTC